One sample yielded the 6 T cell receptor beta chains listed below, sequenced in a study of T-cell reconstitution after alpha-beta-depleted transplantation in children. TCRbeta library preparation incorporated unique molecular identifiers. One entry per CDR3 protein, called by TCRdb with MiXCR from the PCR reads. This table has just over 350,000 distinct CDR3 sequences, more than 10% appearing once. Sequences were derived from PBMCs, sampled from the stem cell graft. These TCRs come from a human donor who donated a stem cell graft to a child with Fanconi anemia.

In this sample, this clonotype turned up a few times. V gene TRBV20-1 combines with J gene TRBJ1-1, with no clear D. This CDR3 region has 14 residues. Between the trimmed V and J ends, which lost 1 base and 1 base, there was a span of 10 bases. Per the germline V gene, CDR1 is DFQATT and CDR2 is SNEGSKA (reference sequence). This chain's CDR3 is CSARAARGNTEAFF. The CDR3 DNA follows: TGCAGTGCTAGAGCCGCCCGGGGGAACACTGAAGCTTTCTTT.

At least ten counts were recorded for this clonotype. The gene calls are TRBV12-3 or TRBV12-4 and TRBJ1-2; no definite D call. Trimming removed 1 base at V and 4 bases at J, with 7 bases between. This CDR3 spans 13 amino acids. This CDR3 is CASSLGALYGYTF. The DNA of the CDR3 is TGTGCCAGCAGTTTAGGAGCCCTCTATGGCTACACCTTC.

In regard to this clonotype: This may be a read error: a much more frequent sequence differs by one nucleotide. This chain uses TRBV9 with TRBJ1-1; no clear D gene. V was trimmed by 6 bases and J by 0 bases, leaving 12 bases between them. The CDR3 spans 14 residues. Germline V CDR1 and CDR2: SGDLS, YYNGEE. CDR3 DNA sequence: TGTGCCAGCACCGTTGATGGTATGAACACTGAAGCTTTCTTT. Its protein product is CASTVDGMNTEAFF.

This clonotype appeared a few times. The J gene is TRBJ2-7, the V gene TRBV10-3, with D uncertain. Deletions cut 10 bases from V and 0 bases from J, with 13 bases between. Germline assignment: CDR1 ENHRY and CDR2 SYGVKD. This CDR3 is 13 amino acids long. The CDR3 bases are TGTGCCACCCTCCTGGACCGCTCCTACGAGCAGTACTTC. The encoded protein is CATLLDRSYEQYF.

This clonotype showed up many times. The rearrangement links TRBV30 to TRBJ2-2; maybe TRBD2 (5 bases). The germline CDR1 and CDR2 sequences are GTSNPN and SVGIG (reference sequence). CDR3 size: 16 residues. Trimming took off 0 bases at V and 5 bases at J, with 16 bases between the two ends. The CDR3 nucleotides are TGTGCCTGGAGTGTAGGTCGGCAGACTATGACCGGGGAGCTGTTTTTT. Protein sequence: CAWSVGRQTMTGELFF. Filled out from reference TRBV30 and TRBJ2-2, the complete variable domain reads SQTIHQWPATLVQPVGSPLSLECTVEGTSNPNLYWYRQAAGRGLQLLFYSVGIGQISSEVPQNLSASRPQDRQFILSSKKLLLSDSGFYLCAWSVGRQTMTGELFFGEGSRLTVL.

This clonotype was observed a handful of times. CDR3 in amino acids: CASSYQGPPDTQYF. As DNA, the CDR3 is TGTGCCAGCAGTTACCAGGGTCCCCCAGATACGCAGTATTTT. The rearrangement joins TRBV6-5 to TRBJ2-3, with a possible D match to TRBD1 (5 bases). This CDR3 region has 14 residues. Trimming shortened V by 2 bases and J by 4 bases, and 10 bases separated the two germline ends. Germline V lookup: CDR1 MNHEY, CDR2 SVGAGI.